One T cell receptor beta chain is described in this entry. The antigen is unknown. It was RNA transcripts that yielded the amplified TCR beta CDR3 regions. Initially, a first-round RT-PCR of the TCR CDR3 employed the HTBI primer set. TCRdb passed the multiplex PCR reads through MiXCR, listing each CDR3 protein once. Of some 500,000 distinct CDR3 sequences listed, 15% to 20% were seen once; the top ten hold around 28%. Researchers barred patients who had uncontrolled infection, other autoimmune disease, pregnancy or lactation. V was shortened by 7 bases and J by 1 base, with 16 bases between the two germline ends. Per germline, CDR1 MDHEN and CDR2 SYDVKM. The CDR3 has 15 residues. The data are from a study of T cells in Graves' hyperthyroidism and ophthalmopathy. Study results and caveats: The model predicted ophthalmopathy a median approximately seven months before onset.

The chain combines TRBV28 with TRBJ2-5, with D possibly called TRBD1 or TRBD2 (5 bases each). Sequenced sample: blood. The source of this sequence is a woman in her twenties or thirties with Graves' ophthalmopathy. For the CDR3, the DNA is TGTGCCAGCACCGCCCCCGGGACCCTCCAAGAGACCCAGTACTTC. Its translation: CASTAPGTLQETQYF. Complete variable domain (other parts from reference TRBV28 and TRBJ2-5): DVKVTQSSRYLVKRTGEKVFLECVQDMDHENMFWYRQDPGLGLRLIYFSYDVKMKEKGDIPEGYSVSREKKERFSLILESASTNQTSMYLCASTAPGTLQETQYFGPGTRLLVL.